This T cell receptor beta chain is from a study of cytomegalovirus exposure and HLA in healthy donors. Study overall: Membership in the Caucasian-associated ancestry cluster was found for around 81% of approximately 400 genotyped donors.

CDR3 length: 15 amino acids. The V gene's germline CDR1 is SEHNR and CDR2 FQNEAQ (reference sequence). V lost 1 base to trimming and J lost 2 bases, with 9 bases between them. The PCR had 60 Vbeta and 13 Jbeta primers. This table comes from immunoSEQ multiplex PCR, and its TCRdb copy is limited to in-frame clones, with some not included. The sample holds 250,000 or so clones, 80% to 85% seen once. This TCR was sampled from a woman aged 55 to 70 in good health and CMV-seropositive. The sample comprised PBMCs. This chain joins TRBV7-9 and TRBJ2-1; maybe TRBD1 (5 bases). CDR3 sequence (DNA): TGTGCCAGCAGCTTAGGTCAGGGCACCTACAATGAGCAGTTCTTC. This encodes CASSLGQGTYNEQFF.